This T cell receptor (beta chain) was found in a study of beta chain features in type 1 diabetes. The sequenced template was cDNA made from the entire isolated RNA. Sequencing was performed with immunoSEQ multiplex PCR; in TCRdb, only in-frame clones are kept and a portion is missing. The sample consists of 900,000 or so clones, roughly 15% of them appearing once. This clone was seen a handful of times. This clonotype was sampled from a woman between 18 and 29 years old in good health. Sequencing input: naive CD4+ T cells from blood.

CDR3 DNA: TGTGCCTGGAGTCCCTGCCCCGACGGGAGAAGTTCCTACAATGAGCAGTTCTTC. Protein product: CAWSPCPDGRSSYNEQFF. V and J are TRBV30 and TRBJ2-1; TRBD2 might be the D (6 bases). CDR3 length: 18 amino acids. V was trimmed by 2 bases and J by 1 base, leaving 21 bases between them. CDR1 GTSNPN and CDR2 SVGIG come from the germline V gene (reference sequence).